These 21 T cell receptor beta chains came from one sample sequenced in a study of blood T cell repertoires in COVID-19. Method: immunoSEQ multiplex PCR; TCRdb's copy keeps in-frame clones and lacks some. The repertoire holds some 120,000 clones, with 80% as singletons. The sample comprised peripheral blood. The receptors were gathered from a man aged 65 to 79 with acute or convalescent COVID-19.

This chain uses TRBV27 with TRBJ1-2; 8 nucleotides line up with TRBD1. V lost 2 bases, J lost 7 bases, and 3 bases stayed unmatched. This CDR3 has 13 amino acids. Germline V gives CDR1 MNHEY, CDR2 SMNVEV (reference sequence). CDR3 nucleotide sequence: TGTGCCAGCAGTTTAAGGACAGGGAGTGGCTACACCTTC. Its protein is CASSLRTGSGYTF.

The CDR3 nucleotides are TGTGCCAGCAGCTTAGCCGCAGGGTACAATGAGCAGTTCTTC. Its protein is CASSLAAGYNEQFF. V is TRBV7-9 and J is TRBJ2-1, with a possible D match to TRBD1 (5 bases). V was cut by 0 bases and J by 4 bases, with 7 bases left in between. Germline values: CDR1 SEHNR, CDR2 FQNEAQ (reference sequence). This CDR3 contains 14 residues.

The CDR3 protein is CASSLAEGRIPEAFF. In DNA form, the CDR3 reads TGCGCCAGCAGCTTGGCAGAGGGGAGGATACCTGAAGCTTTCTTT. The chain couples TRBV5-1 to TRBJ1-1; a weak D match, TRBD1 (5 bases). V was cut by 0 bases and J by 6 bases, with 15 bases left in between. The germline V gene encodes CDR1 SGHRS and CDR2 YFSETQ. The CDR3 runs 15 residues.

The chain employs TRBV7-8 and TRBJ2-3, with TRBD1 identical over 9 bases. The J segment lost 3 bases and the V segment lost 5 bases, leaving 12 bases of the junction unmatched. This CDR3 comprises 17 residues. CDR1 is SGHVS and CDR2 is FQNEAQ in the germline V gene. The CDR3 nucleotides are TGTGCCAGCAGCCGAAGTCCCGGGACAGGGCCAACAGATACGCAGTATTTT. Its protein is CASSRSPGTGPTDTQYF.

V is TRBV4-1 and J is TRBJ2-6; tentatively, D is TRBD1 (6 bases). The germline CDR1 and CDR2 sequences are MGHRA and YSYEKL. This CDR3 is 18 amino acids long. The V end was cut by 1 base, the J end by 3 bases, with 16 bases between. The CDR3 DNA reads as TGCGCCAGCAGCCAAGGGGCAGGGGCATTGAGTGGGGCCAACGTCCTGACTTTC. Its translation: CASSQGAGALSGANVLTF.

The rearrangement links TRBV5-1 to TRBJ1-4; 8 nucleotides align to TRBD1. Unmatched junction bases numbered 11, after V lost 8 bases and J lost 8 bases. This CDR3 is built from 14 residues. Germline V gene data show CDR1 as SGHRS and CDR2 as YFSETQ. The CDR3 loop is CASRNPGGGEKLFF. CDR3 DNA: TGCGCCAGTCGGAACCCAGGGGGCGGCGAAAAACTGTTTTTT. Full variable domain (remainder filled in from reference TRBV5-1 and TRBJ1-4): KAGVTQTPRYLIKTRGQQVTLSCSPISGHRSVSWYQQTPGQGLQFLFEYFSETQRNKGNFPGRFSGRQFSNSRSEMNVSTLELGDSALYLCASRNPGGGEKLFFGSGTQLSVL.

The V and J genes are TRBV27 and TRBJ2-7, with a weak D call TRBD2 (5 bases). V dropped 5 bases and J dropped 0 bases, with 14 bases sitting between them. Germline-derived CDR1 and CDR2 are MNHEY and SMNVEV (reference sequence). The CDR3 loop spans 15 amino acids. CDR3: CASSGRGLSSYEQYF. The CDR3 nucleotides read TGTGCCAGCAGTGGCCGGGGTCTAAGCTCCTACGAGCAGTACTTC.

CDR3 in amino acids: CASSREGDNTEAFF. DNA of the CDR3: TGCGCCAGCAGCAGGGAAGGGGATAACACTGAAGCTTTCTTT. V and J are TRBV4-1 and TRBJ1-1; tentative D call: TRBD1 (5 bases). Trimming shortened V by 5 bases and J by 2 bases, and 12 bases separated the two germline ends. CDR3 size: 14 residues. Germline values: CDR1 MGHRA, CDR2 YSYEKL.

The chain is built from TRBV3-1 (or the pseudogene TRBV3-2) and TRBJ1-2; no clear D gene. Trimming removed 1 base from V and 6 bases from J, with 6 bases in between. The CDR3 has 12 amino acids. Germline V gene data show CDR1 as LGHDT and CDR2 as YNNKEL (reference sequence). The CDR3 coding sequence is TGTGCCAGCAGCCAAGTAACAGATGGCTACACCTTC. As protein: CASSQVTDGYTF.

The chain combines TRBV2 with TRBJ1-5; the D gene is possibly TRBD1 (6 bases). V dropped 3 bases and J dropped 7 bases, with 13 bases sitting between them. CDR1 is SNHLY and CDR2 is FYNNEI in the germline V gene. This CDR3 contains 14 residues. CDR3 DNA: TGTGCCAGCAGTGAGGGGGCCGGCGGCCAGCCCCAGCATTTT. Amino acids: CASSEGAGGQPQHF.

This clone was recorded once. This chain uses TRBV3-1 (or the pseudogene TRBV3-2) with TRBJ1-1; the D gene is possibly TRBD1 (5 bases). The CDR3 totals 14 residues. The V gene's germline CDR1 is LGHDT and CDR2 YNNKEL (reference sequence). Trimming stripped 1 base from V and 4 bases from J, with 10 bases between. CDR3 sequence: CASSQGGRATEAFF. Here the CDR3 DNA reads TGTGCCAGCAGCCAAGGGGGCAGGGCCACTGAAGCTTTCTTT.

The chain employs TRBV28 and TRBJ1-3, with 8 bases lining up with TRBD1. Germline CDR1 is MDHEN and CDR2 is SYDVKM. This CDR3 has 16 residues. Trimming removed 4 bases from V and 0 bases from J; junction bases left unmatched: 5. The CDR3 nucleotides read TGTGCCAGCAGTTCAGGGGGCGGGTACTCTGGAAACACCATATATTTT. Encoded protein: CASSSGGGYSGNTIYF.

The gene calls are TRBV14 and TRBJ1-2; no reliable D call. V lost 4 bases and J 7 bases, leaving 13 bases between the germline ends. This CDR3 has 13 residues. Per the germline V gene, CDR1 is SGHDN and CDR2 is FVKESK. For the CDR3, the DNA is TGTGCCAGCAGCCCCCGGGTAGGCGGTGGCTACACCTTC. Protein product: CASSPRVGGGYTF.

CDR3 region: CATSREQGGTEKLFF. The CDR3 DNA reads TGTGCCACCAGCAGAGAACAGGGGGGAACCGAAAAACTGTTTTTT. The chain carries TRBV15 and TRBJ1-4; 8 bases match TRBD1. Unmatched junction bases numbered 5, after V lost 0 bases and J lost 8 bases. The CDR3 consists of 15 residues. Germline V gene sequence: CDR1 LNHNV, CDR2 YYDKDF (reference sequence).

V gene TRBV2 combines with J gene TRBJ1-3, with D unresolved. Germline CDR1 is SNHLY and CDR2 is FYNNEI. The germline V and J ends were trimmed by 6 bases and 4 bases, with 16 bases remaining between them. The CDR3 extends over 15 amino acids. The DNA for the CDR3 is TGTGCCAGCAGATCCGACCGGGGTGCCGGAAACACCATATATTTT. Protein: CASRSDRGAGNTIYF.

This rearrangement joins TRBV10-3 to TRBJ1-5; 8 bases map to TRBD1. The J segment lost 2 bases and the V segment lost 10 bases, leaving 7 bases of the junction unmatched. Germline CDR1 ENHRY, CDR2 SYGVKD. CDR3 size: 14 residues. CDR3 amino acids: CATAGGDGNQPQHF. CDR3 sequence (DNA): TGTGCCACCGCAGGGGGCGACGGCAATCAGCCCCAGCATTTT.

This clone has a single count. The chain joins TRBV12-3 or TRBV12-4 to TRBJ2-7; D gene ambiguous. V was cut by 6 bases and J by 7 bases, with 13 bases left in between. CDR3 length: 12 residues. This chain's CDR3 is CASSPSSREQYF. The DNA for the CDR3 is TGTGCCAGCAGCCCATCATCTCGGGAGCAGTACTTC.

The chain is built from TRBV7-2 and TRBJ2-3; a weak D match, TRBD2 (6 bases). This CDR3 is built from 15 residues. V was cut by 2 bases and J by 7 bases, with 16 bases left in between. Germline CDR1 reads SGHTA; CDR2 reads FQGNSA. The CDR3 sequence is CASSLMGGSRNTQYF. Written as DNA, the CDR3 is TGTGCCAGCAGCTTAATGGGAGGTAGCAGAAATACGCAGTATTTT.

This clone was picked up many times. J is TRBJ2-5 and V is TRBV11-2; TRBD1 is a possible D gene (7 bases). This CDR3 has 15 amino acids. With 6 bases removed from V and 5 bases from J, the gap between germline ends came to 19 bases. CDR1 and CDR2 from the germline V gene are SGHAT and FQNNGV. For the CDR3, the DNA is TGTGCCAGCAGGGCGGGACAGCCCGGGTCGGAGACCCAGTACTTC. Protein product: CASRAGQPGSETQYF.

The chain has TRBV7-2 and TRBJ2-5; TRBD2 matches at 8 bases. V lost 2 bases to trimming and J lost 5 bases; unmatched junction nucleotides: 4. The germline CDR1 and CDR2 sequences are SGHTA and FQGNSA. This CDR3 has 14 residues. The CDR3 DNA follows: TGTGCCAGCAGCTTACGATCTAGCGGGGAGACCCAGTACTTC. It is translated as CASSLRSSGETQYF.

This clone is a singleton in its sample. V gene TRBV5-3 combines with J gene TRBJ1-6; TRBD1 is a possible D gene (5 bases). TRBV5-3 has ORF status, its function being uncertain. Trimming pared 5 bases from V and 2 bases from J, leaving 26 bases between. CDR3 length: 20 residues. The CDR3 DNA reads TGTGCCAGAAGTTCCCCTGGGGCAGGTACAAAAGAGGCCTATAATTCACCCCTCCACTTT. Translating it yields CARSSPGAGTKEAYNSPLHF.